The 22 T cell receptor beta chains below all came from one sample that was sequenced in a study of cytomegalovirus exposure and HLA in healthy donors. The PCR used 60 Vbeta and 13 Jbeta primers. Some clones are missing from TCRdb's copy, which holds only in-frame ones; the method was immunoSEQ multiplex PCR. This table holds about 170,000 clones, approximately 80% found once. The source material was PBMCs. These TCRs come from a man aged 18 to 30 in good health and CMV-seronegative.

The chain joins TRBV29-1 to TRBJ2-3, with D perhaps matching TRBD1 (6 bases). The CDR3 spans 18 residues. The germline gives CDR1 SQVTM, CDR2 ANQGSEA. This CDR3 reads CSADGGLGYNSRTDTQYF. In DNA form, the CDR3 reads TGCAGTGCGGATGGGGGCTTAGGTTACAACTCCCGCACAGATACGCAGTATTTT.

The chain combines TRBV6-5 with TRBJ2-2; possibly TRBD1 for D (6 bases). V shed 0 bases and J shed 6 bases, with 14 bases lying between them. This CDR3 is 16 amino acids long. CDR1 MNHEY and CDR2 SVGAGI come from the germline V gene. CDR3 sequence reads: CASSYSTGHPSGELFF. The CDR3 coding sequence is TGTGCCAGCAGTTACTCGACAGGCCATCCATCCGGGGAGCTGTTTTTT.

The chain uses TRBV7-8 and TRBJ1-1, with TRBD1 matching over 7 bases. The V segment lost 7 bases and the J segment 4 bases; nucleotides outside the gene matches: 27. Germline V gives CDR1 SGHVS, CDR2 FQNEAQ. The CDR3 covers 20 residues. The CDR3 loop reads CASTQLPKNLLRGGRTEAFF. The CDR3 DNA sequence: TGTGCCAGCACCCAGCTTCCCAAAAACCTCCTCCGAGGGGGCCGCACTGAAGCTTTCTTT.

V is TRBV4-3 and J is TRBJ2-2, with a tentative D call TRBD1 (5 bases). V dropped 1 base and J dropped 4 bases, with 16 bases sitting between them. The CDR3 has 17 amino acids. Per germline, CDR1 LGHNA and CDR2 YSLEER. CDR3 amino acids: CASSQAGDRGITGELFF. Here the CDR3 DNA reads TGCGCCAGCAGCCAAGCTGGTGACAGAGGAATCACCGGGGAGCTGTTTTTT.

This clone occurred a few times. The chain couples TRBV19 to TRBJ1-5; 11 bases fit TRBD1. In germline, CDR1 is LNHDA, CDR2 SQIVND (reference sequence). The CDR3 runs to 13 residues. Trimming at V came to 5 bases and at J to 7 bases, leaving 1 base not matched to a gene. This CDR3 reads CASSGTGGQPQHF. CDR3 coding DNA: TGTGCCAGTAGTGGGACAGGGGGACAGCCCCAGCATTTT.

This rearrangement joins TRBV7-2 to TRBJ2-3; maybe TRBD2 (6 bases). Trimming took 8 bases from V and 5 from J, leaving 8 bases between them. Germline assignment: CDR1 SGHTA and CDR2 FQGNSA. The CDR3 consists of 11 residues. The CDR3 DNA sequence: TGTGCCAGCCCGGGGGTAGATACGCAGTATTTT. Translating gives CASPGVDTQYF. Full variable domain (outside the CDR3, taken from reference TRBV7-2 and TRBJ2-3): GAGVSQSPSNKVTEKGKDVELRCDPISGHTALYWYRQSLGQGLEFLIYFQGNSAPDKSGLPSDRFSAERTGGSVSTLTIQRTQQEDSAVYLCASPGVDTQYFGPGTRLTVL.

J is TRBJ2-3 and V is TRBV29-1; TRBD1 is a possible D gene (6 bases). CDR1 SQVTM and CDR2 ANQGSEA come from the germline V gene. V lost 1 base and J lost 14, with 19 bases in between. The CDR3 is made up of 13 amino acids. Here the CDR3 reads CSVEASWGQPRYF. CDR3 DNA: TGCAGCGTTGAAGCAAGTTGGGGGCAACCGCGGTATTTT.

The chain links TRBV9 to TRBJ1-1, with D possibly matching TRBD1 (6 bases). Germline V gives CDR1 SGDLS, CDR2 YYNGEE. The CDR3 has 14 amino acids. Trimming stripped 3 bases from V and 0 bases from J, with 9 bases between. The CDR3 sequence is CASSGSGVNTEAFF. The DNA for the CDR3 is TGTGCCAGCAGCGGCTCAGGGGTGAACACTGAAGCTTTCTTT.

The chain employs TRBV30 and TRBJ1-6, with D unresolved. Germline CDR1 reads GTSNPN; CDR2 reads SVGIG (reference sequence). Trimming shortened V by 0 bases and J by 6 bases, and 9 bases separated the two germline ends. The CDR3 runs to 14 residues. The CDR3 is CAWSVAIINSPLHF. CDR3 DNA sequence: TGTGCCTGGAGTGTGGCCATAATTAATTCACCCCTCCACTTT.

The rearrangement joins TRBV5-1 to TRBJ2-3; TRBD2 might be the D (5 bases). Per the germline V gene, CDR1 is SGHRS and CDR2 is YFSETQ. Trimming took off 0 bases at V and 2 bases at J, with 7 bases between the two ends. The CDR3 runs to 14 residues. Here the CDR3 DNA reads TGCGCCAGCAGCTTGGAACTAGACACAGATACGCAGTATTTT. Protein sequence: CASSLELDTDTQYF.

The chain carries TRBV7-2 and TRBJ1-3; 7 nucleotides align to TRBD1. The CDR3 contains 17 residues. V trimming: 0 bases; J trimming: 2 bases; junction bases outside the gene matches: 7. Germline CDR1 is SGHTA and CDR2 is FQGNSA. The CDR3 loop reads CASSLAPRQGPGNTIYF. CDR3 nucleotides: TGTGCCAGCAGCTTAGCACCACGACAGGGCCCTGGAAACACCATATATTTT.

The chain links TRBV5-8 to TRBJ2-7, with 10 positions matching TRBD2. Unmatched junction bases numbered 6, after V lost 3 bases and J lost 6 bases. The CDR3 contains 14 residues. Germline V gene sequence: CDR1 SGHTS, CDR2 YDEGEE. The CDR3 DNA is TGTGCCAGCAGCTCGGCTAGCGGGAGCCCCGAGCAGTACTTC. Its translation: CASSSASGSPEQYF. Together with reference TRBV5-8 and TRBJ2-7, the CDR3 gives the full variable domain: EAGVTQSPTHLIKTRGQQATLRCSPISGHTSVYWYQQALGLGLQFLLWYDEGEERNRGNFPPRFSGRQFPNYSSELNVNALELEDSALYLCASSSASGSPEQYFGPGTRLTVT.

The V and J genes are TRBV11-2 and TRBJ1-1, with D unresolved. The CDR3 sequence is 11 residues long. Trimming shortened V by 5 bases and J by 5 bases, and 6 bases separated the two germline ends. Germline V lookup: CDR1 SGHAT, CDR2 FQNNGV. The CDR3 DNA is TGTGCCAGCAGCCAGGATACTGAAGCTTTCTTT. It encodes CASSQDTEAFF.

The genes are TRBV4-1 and TRBJ1-2; D is perhaps TRBD1 (5 bases). The length of the CDR3 is 17 residues. CDR1 is MGHRA, CDR2 YSYEKL, per germline. Trimming shortened V by 1 base and J by 3 bases, and 18 bases separated the two germline ends. CDR3 DNA: TGCGCCAGCAGCCAAGTGCACAGGAGAATTCGGGACTATGGCTACACCTTC. As protein: CASSQVHRRIRDYGYTF.

V and J are TRBV6-5 and TRBJ2-7; TRBD1 might be the D (5 bases). The CDR3 spans 14 residues. Per germline, CDR1 MNHEY and CDR2 SVGAGI. Trimming took 5 bases from V and 3 from J, leaving 14 bases between them. DNA for the CDR3: TGTGCCAGCAGTGAAGTTACAGGATACTACGAGCAGTACTTC. Its translation is CASSEVTGYYEQYF.

The rearrangement uses TRBV27 and TRBJ1-1, with D maybe TRBD1 (6 bases). The CDR3 consists of 13 residues. CDR1 and CDR2 (germline): MNHEY, SMNVEV (reference sequence). The V end was cut by 5 bases, the J end by 5 bases, with 12 bases between. This chain's CDR3 is CASSPLTGTEAFF. DNA of the CDR3: TGTGCCAGCAGTCCACTAACAGGGACTGAAGCTTTCTTT.

This chain connects TRBV10-3 to TRBJ2-7, with 10 bases aligning to TRBD1. This CDR3 is 14 amino acids long. The germline CDR1 and CDR2 sequences are ENHRY and SYGVKD. V gave up 0 bases and J gave up 5 bases; unmatched junction bases: 1. The CDR3 bases are TGTGCCATCAGTGAGTCAGGACAGGGGGACGAGCAGTACTTC. Translating gives CAISESGQGDEQYF.

The count of this clone is one. This sequence joins TRBV6-6 and TRBJ2-7; 12 bases agree with TRBD1. The CDR3 loop spans 15 amino acids. Per germline, CDR1 MNHNY and CDR2 SVGAGI (reference sequence). The junction had 8 bases not matched to a gene; V was cut back by 5 bases and J by 6 bases. This CDR3 is CASSIPGQGAFEQYF. The DNA for the CDR3 is TGTGCCAGCAGTATCCCGGGACAGGGGGCATTCGAGCAGTACTTC.

The genes are TRBV6-5 and TRBJ1-6; D gene unclear. CDR1 and CDR2 from the germline V gene are MNHEY and SVGAGI. This CDR3 is built from 12 residues. V was pared by 1 base and J by 11 bases, with 6 bases between. The CDR3 loop is CASSYWGAPLHF. The CDR3 DNA is TGTGCCAGCAGTTACTGGGGAGCACCCCTCCACTTT.

This clone occurred a few times. The CDR3 is CASSQEAGDGFSEQYF. In DNA, the CDR3 is TGCGCCAGCAGCCAAGAGGCGGGAGACGGATTCTCCGAGCAGTACTTC. The chain couples TRBV4-3 to TRBJ2-7, with 7 bases matching TRBD2. Per the germline V gene, CDR1 is LGHNA and CDR2 is YSLEER. The CDR3 length is 16 residues. The V segment lost 0 bases and the J segment 6 bases; nucleotides outside the gene matches: 11.

V is TRBV6-5 and J is TRBJ1-4; a weak D match, TRBD1 (5 bases). Per germline, CDR1 MNHEY and CDR2 SVGAGI. The CDR3 consists of 12 residues. Between the trimmed V and J ends, which lost 7 bases and 6 bases, there was a span of 9 bases. CDR3 in amino acids: CASTGGDEKLFF. The CDR3 bases are TGTGCCAGCACGGGGGGAGATGAAAAACTGTTTTTT.

This rearrangement joins TRBV7-9 to TRBJ2-7; D not resolved. The J call may be incorrect, as the DNA end agrees better with TRBJ2-5. The CDR3 loop spans 13 amino acids. Per the germline V gene, CDR1 is SEHNR and CDR2 is FQNEAQ (reference sequence). CDR3 residues: CASSPGSQETQYF. The CDR3 nucleotides read TGTGCCAGCAGCCCCGGGTCCCAAGAGACCCAGTACTTC.